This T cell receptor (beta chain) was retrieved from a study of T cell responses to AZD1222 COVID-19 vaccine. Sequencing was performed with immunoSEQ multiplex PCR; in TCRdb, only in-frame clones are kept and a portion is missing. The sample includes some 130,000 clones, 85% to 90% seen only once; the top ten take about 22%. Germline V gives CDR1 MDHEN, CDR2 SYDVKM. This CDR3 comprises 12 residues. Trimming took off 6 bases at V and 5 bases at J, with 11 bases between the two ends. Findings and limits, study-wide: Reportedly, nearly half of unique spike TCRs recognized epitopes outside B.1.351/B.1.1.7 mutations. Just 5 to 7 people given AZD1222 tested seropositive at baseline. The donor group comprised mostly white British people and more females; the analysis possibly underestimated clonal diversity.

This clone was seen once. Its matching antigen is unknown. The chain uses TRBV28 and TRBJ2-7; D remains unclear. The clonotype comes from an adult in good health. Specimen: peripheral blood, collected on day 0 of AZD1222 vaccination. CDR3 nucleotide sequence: TGTGCCAGCAGCACCGAAAGGGACGAGCAGTACTTC. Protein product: CASSTERDEQYF.